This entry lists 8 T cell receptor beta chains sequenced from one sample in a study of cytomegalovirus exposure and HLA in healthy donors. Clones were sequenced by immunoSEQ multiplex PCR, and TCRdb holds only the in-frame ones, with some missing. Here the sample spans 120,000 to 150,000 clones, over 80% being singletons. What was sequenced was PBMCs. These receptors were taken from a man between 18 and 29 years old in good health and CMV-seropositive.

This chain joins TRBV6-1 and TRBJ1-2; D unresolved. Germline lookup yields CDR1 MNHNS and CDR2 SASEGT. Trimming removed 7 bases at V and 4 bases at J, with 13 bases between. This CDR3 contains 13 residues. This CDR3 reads CASMEREIYGYTF. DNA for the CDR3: TGTGCCAGCATGGAGCGGGAGATCTATGGCTACACCTTC.

CDR3 sequence: CASRPHFSQETQYF. The CDR3, as DNA: TGTGCCAGCCGTCCCCACTTTAGTCAAGAGACCCAGTACTTC. J is TRBJ2-5 and V is TRBV13, with D unresolved. Germline-derived CDR1 and CDR2 are PRHDT and FYEKMQ (reference sequence). The length of the CDR3 is 14 residues. Between the trimmed V and J ends, which lost 8 bases and 2 bases, there was a span of 15 bases.

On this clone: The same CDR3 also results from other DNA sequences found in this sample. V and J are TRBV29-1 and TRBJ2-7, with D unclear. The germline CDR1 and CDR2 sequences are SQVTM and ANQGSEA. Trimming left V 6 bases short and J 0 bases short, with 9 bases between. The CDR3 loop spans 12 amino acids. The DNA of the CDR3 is TGCAGCGTCGGTGGTGGCTCCTACGAGCAGTACTTC. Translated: CSVGGGSYEQYF.

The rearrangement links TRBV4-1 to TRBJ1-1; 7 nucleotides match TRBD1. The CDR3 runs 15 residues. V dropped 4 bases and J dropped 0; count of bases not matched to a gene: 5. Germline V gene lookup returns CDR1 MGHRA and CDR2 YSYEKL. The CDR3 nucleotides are TGCGCCAGCAGCCCGGGGACAGATATGAACACTGAAGCTTTCTTT. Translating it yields CASSPGTDMNTEAFF.

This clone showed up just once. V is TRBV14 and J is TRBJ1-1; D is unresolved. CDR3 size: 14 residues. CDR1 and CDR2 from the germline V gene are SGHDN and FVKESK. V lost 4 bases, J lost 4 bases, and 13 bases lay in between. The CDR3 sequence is CASSPEWGGTEAFF. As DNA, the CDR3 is TGTGCCAGCAGCCCCGAATGGGGAGGCACTGAAGCTTTCTTT.

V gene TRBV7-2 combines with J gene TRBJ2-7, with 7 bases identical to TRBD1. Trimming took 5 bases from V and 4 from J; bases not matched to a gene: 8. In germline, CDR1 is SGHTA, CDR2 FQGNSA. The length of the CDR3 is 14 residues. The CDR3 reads CASSQRQGLYEQYF. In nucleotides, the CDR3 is TGTGCCAGCAGCCAGAGACAGGGTCTGTACGAGCAGTACTTC.

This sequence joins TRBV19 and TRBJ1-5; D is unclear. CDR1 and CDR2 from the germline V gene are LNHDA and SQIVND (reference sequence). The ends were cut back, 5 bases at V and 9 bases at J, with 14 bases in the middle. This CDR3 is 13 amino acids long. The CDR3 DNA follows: TGTGCCAGTAGTCCCCTGGCTTATCTGCCCCAGCATTTT. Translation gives CASSPLAYLPQHF.

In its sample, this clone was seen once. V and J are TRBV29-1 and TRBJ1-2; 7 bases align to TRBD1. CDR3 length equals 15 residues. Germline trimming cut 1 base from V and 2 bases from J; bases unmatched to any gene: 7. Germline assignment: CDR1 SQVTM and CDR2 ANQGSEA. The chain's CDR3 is CSVEARTGENYGYTF. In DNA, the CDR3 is TGCAGCGTTGAAGCGCGTACAGGGGAGAACTATGGCTACACCTTC. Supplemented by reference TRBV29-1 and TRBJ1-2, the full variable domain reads SAVISQKPSRDICQRGTSLTIQCQVDSQVTMMFWYRQQPGQSLTLIATANQGSEATYESGFVIDKFPISRPNLTFSTLTVSNMSPEDSSIYLCSVEARTGENYGYTFGSGTRLTVV.